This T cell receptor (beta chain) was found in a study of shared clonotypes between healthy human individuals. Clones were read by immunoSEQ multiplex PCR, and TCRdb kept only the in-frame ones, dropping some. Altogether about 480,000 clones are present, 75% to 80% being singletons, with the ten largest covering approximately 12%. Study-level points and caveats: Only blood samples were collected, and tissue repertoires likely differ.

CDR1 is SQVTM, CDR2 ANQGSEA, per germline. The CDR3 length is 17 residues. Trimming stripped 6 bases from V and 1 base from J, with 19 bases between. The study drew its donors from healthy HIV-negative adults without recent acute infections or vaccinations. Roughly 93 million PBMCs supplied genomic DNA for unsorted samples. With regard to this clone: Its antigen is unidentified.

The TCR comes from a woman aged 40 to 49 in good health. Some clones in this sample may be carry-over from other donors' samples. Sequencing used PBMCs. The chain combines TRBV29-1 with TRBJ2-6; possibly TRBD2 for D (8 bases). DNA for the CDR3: TGCAGCGTCTCGCGGGGGGACAGTTCGTCTGGGGCCAACGTCCTGACTTTC. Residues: CSVSRGDSSSGANVLTF.